This entry concerns a single T cell receptor (beta chain). This clonotype was picked up a small number of times. Its antigen is still unknown. Nothing much larger sits one base from this clone, and base qualities are not available. This entry belongs to a study of CD8 T cells in ankylosing spondylitis (dated by TCRdb to 2016 to 2017). A note on the overall study: T cell receptor beta repertoires were profiled in healthy donors and ankylosing spondylitis patients so that disease-linked TCR variants could be found. The full study cohort was made up of 25 to 30 ankylosing spondylitis patients and 108 healthy donors. Samples of peripheral blood were taken, and for ankylosing spondylitis patients, synovial fluid was collected as well. General study outcomes and caveats: A CD8+ phenotype was shown by the disease-linked clones, which were found at relatively low frequencies in peripheral blood. A TCR beta motif made up of several highly homologous amino acid variants appeared to be characteristic of blood from ankylosing spondylitis patients. Some of the motif variants had been reported before in the synovial fluid and blood of reactive arthritis patients, a finding that suggests common disease-initiation mechanisms. Significant enrichment of the disease-linked clones was reported in matched synovial fluid samples from ankylosing spondylitis patients.

Sequencing was carried out with an Illumina HiSeq 2500. Quantitative 5'-RACE with molecular barcodes was the method used to prepare the TCR beta libraries. As for the original processing: Disease-linked TCR variants were identified with a new computational method built on a probabilistic model of VDJ rearrangement. The raw public reads went through TCRdb reprocessing: fastp at Q25, MiXCR clone calling, in-frame beta chains kept. Rows with a matching CDR3 protein are joined into one entry that keeps the most common DNA and genes. These V and J calls rely on TCRdb rather than the paper's analysis. In this sample the table shows 670,000 or so distinct CDR3 sequences, under 20% of which occur a single time. The ten largest clones represent 15% to 20% of the sample. This clonotype originated in a male donor with ankylosing spondylitis. Sequencing was carried out using blood, either unsorted or a sorted T cell fraction (not recorded which).

The nucleotides read TGTGCCAGCAGCTATTCCGGGACAGGGCAGTCAGAGACCCAGTACTTC. This codes for CASSYSGTGQSETQYF. This receptor chain uses TRBV7-9 and TRBJ2-5; 9 middle bases align to TRBD1. Relative to germline, V is missing 4 bases and J is missing 4 bases, with 10 bases of the junction outside any gene match. From its cysteine to its phenylalanine, the CDR3 spans 16 amino acids. The sequence is cut down to CDR3 DNA, 48 bases in frame from base 1. The germline V gene (reference sequence) yields SEHNR for CDR1 and FQNEAQ for CDR2.